These 6 T cell receptor beta chains originate from one sample sequenced in a study of PD-1 blockade in classical Hodgkin lymphoma. Time point of the sample: newly diagnosed, previously untreated cHL patient sample. Negative selection with magnets was how CD8+ T cells were isolated from the thawed PBMCs. The data were produced by immunoSEQ multiplex PCR, yet TCRdb's version contains in-frame clones alone and is incomplete. Here the sample spans roughly 20,000 clones, around 87% being singletons. The material sequenced was CD8+ T cells from blood. These receptors came from a human donor with classical Hodgkin lymphoma.

V is TRBV10-1 and J is TRBJ2-1, with 14 bases fitting TRBD2. The CDR3 is 15 amino acids. Germline-derived CDR1 and CDR2 are WNHNN and SYGVQD (reference sequence). Unmatched junction bases numbered 4, after V lost 4 bases and J lost 8 bases. The CDR3 DNA sequence: TGCGCCAGCAGTGGGGGACTAGCGGGGGAGGATGAGCAGTTCTTC. This codes for CASSGGLAGEDEQFF.

This clone was counted between two and nine times. The J gene is TRBJ2-7, the V gene TRBV19; 8 bases are a match to TRBD2. From germline, CDR1 is LNHDA and CDR2 SQIVND (reference sequence). After removal of 5 bases from V and 3 bases from J, the junction contained 3 bases not matched to a gene. The CDR3 is 13 amino acids. The CDR3 loop reads CASSETSVYEQYF. In DNA form, the CDR3 reads TGTGCCAGTAGTGAGACTAGCGTCTACGAGCAGTACTTC.

This chain connects TRBV19 to TRBJ2-1; the D gene is possibly TRBD2 (5 bases). Trimming removed 4 bases from V and 2 bases from J, with 12 bases in between. This CDR3 spans 15 amino acids. CDR1 and CDR2 (germline): LNHDA, SQIVND (reference sequence). The CDR3 bases are TGTGCCAGTAGTAGAGGGCTAGCCGCCTACAATGAGCAGTTCTTC. It specifies CASSRGLAAYNEQFF.

CDR3: CASSLPGNTIYF. The CDR3 DNA reads as TGTGCCAGCAGCCTGCCAGGAAACACCATATATTTT. The chain has TRBV7-9 and TRBJ1-3, with no clear D. The CDR3 totals 12 residues. Deletions cut 5 bases from V and 4 bases from J, with 6 bases between. From germline, CDR1 is SEHNR and CDR2 FQNEAQ (reference sequence).

This chain links TRBV27 with TRBJ2-2; 9 bases are a match to TRBD2. Looked up from germline, CDR1 is MNHEY and CDR2 is SMNVEV (reference sequence). There are 17 residues in the CDR3. Trimming cost V 7 bases and J 7 bases; bases outside gene matches: 16. CDR3 sequence reads: CASTLSGGGATGGELFF. CDR3 nucleotides: TGTGCCAGCACCCTATCGGGCGGGGGGGCTACGGGCGGGGAGCTGTTTTTT.

The rearrangement joins TRBV28 to TRBJ1-1; 11 positions match TRBD1. The V segment lost 6 bases and the J segment 5 bases; nucleotides outside the gene matches: 8. This CDR3 is built from 15 residues. Per the germline V gene, CDR1 is MDHEN and CDR2 is SYDVKM. The CDR3 DNA is TGTGCCAGCAGGGACCTGAGGGACAGGGGGACTGAAGCTTTCTTT. It encodes CASRDLRDRGTEAFF.